This T cell receptor (beta chain) was identified during a study of blood T cell repertoires in COVID-19. Study-level background: Acute and convalescent COVID-19 specimens originated in the United States, Italy and Spain. PBMCs, B-cell-depleted T cells, or T cells provided the cDNA or gDNA that made up the material.

Only a few counts were recorded for this clone. CDR1 is LGHNA, CDR2 YNFKEQ, per germline. The CDR3 runs 16 residues. The junction had 4 bases not matched to a gene; V was cut back by 1 base and J by 1 base. Original processing notes: Reference gene primer amplification yielded estimated nucleated cell counts. Sequenced by immunoSEQ multiplex PCR; TCRdb stores in-frame clones only, minus some. Clone size and V and J calls were adopted from that table, with D and trimming inferred from the DNA. The sample shows 380,000 or so clones, around 89% of them seen only once. This chain uses TRBV4-2 with TRBJ2-5; 9 bases match TRBD2. The sample taken for sequencing was peripheral blood. This TCR was sampled from a man in his forties with acute or convalescent COVID-19. CDR3 nucleotide sequence: TGTGCCAGCAGCCAAGGGCCTAGCGGGATCCAAGAGACCCAGTACTTC. It translates to CASSQGPSGIQETQYF.